What follows is one T cell receptor beta chain and its context. The clone's antigen remains unknown. At one boundary the junction diverges from the germline segment, which might be a read error. The study deep-sequenced TCR repertoires of sorted CD4+ and CD8+ blood T cells from severe aplastic anemia patients and healthy subjects. Ficoll-Paque density gradient centrifugation was used to isolate peripheral blood mononuclear cells. Before DNA was extracted, CD4+ and CD8+ T cells were sorted using either FACS or magnetic beads. According to the germline V gene, CDR1 reads SNHLY and CDR2 reads FYNNEI. The cysteine opens and the phenylalanine closes a CDR3 of 14 amino acids. Here the CDR3 DNA is all that survives: 42 bases in frame from base 1. The data originate from a study of CD8+CD57+ T cells in acquired aplastic anemia (dated by TCRdb to the late 2010s). General notes on the study: On average, sorted CD4+ and CD8+ cells yielded about 3 ug of extracted DNA, with a range of about 0.19 to 30 ug. Healthy donor samples averaged approximately 10 million reads for CD4+ and approximately 11 million for CD8+ cells. The study at large found these results: Between patients and healthy controls, no significant difference in CD8+ Simpson's diversity was found (P=0.060). Although roughly 29 CD8+ CDR3 sequences were shared by patients and controls, these sequences appeared highly expressed in patients and within the immunodominant clones of patients.

Genomic DNA served as template for TCR beta VDJ combination and CDR3 sequence profiling. An Illumina HiSeq 2000 was used for TCR repertoire sequencing. The original methods were these. TRBV/TRBJ rearrangement plots, CDR3 size and DJ length profiles, and Simpson's diversity index were used to assess repertoires. The most abundant DNA sequence in the deep sequencing data was taken as the immunodominant clone. CDR3 amino acid sequences were checked for sharing across subjects and were also compared against the VDJdb database and published repertoires. The public reads were run again by TCRdb, first through fastp at Q25 and then through MiXCR, and only productive beta chains were kept. All rows with the same CDR3 protein become a single entry with the most common DNA and genes. In this record, the V and J calls reflect TCRdb's handling and not the investigators' own analysis. Across this sample there are roughly 420,000 distinct CDR3 sequences, with roughly 64% seen only once. The leading ten clones occupy under 5% of the sample.

The specimen was sorted CD4+, CD8+, or CD8+CD57+ T cells (not recorded which) from PBMCs. The chain couples TRBV2 to TRBJ1-6; there is no confident call for the D gene. This clonotype originated in a human donor in good health, serving as a control. The nucleotides read TGTGCCAGCAGTGTAAAGACGGCGGCACCCTCTGTGCCCTTT. It encodes CASSVKTAAPSVPF.